Presented here are 25 T cell receptor beta chains from one specimen sequenced in a study of T cells expressing NK-cell markers. TCRdb reanalyzed the 5' RACE reads and collapses them to one entry per CDR3 protein, without DNA. This sample's table reports around 380,000 distinct CDR3 sequences. Source material: blood T cells: a sorted CD56 or NKG2C T cell subset, CD4+ or CD8+ T cells, or bulk PBMC T cells (not recorded which). Receptors were obtained from a woman aged 45-65 years in good health.

The gene calls are TRBV19 and TRBJ2-5; checking the TCRdb D call of TRBD1 is not possible without DNA. The germline V gene encodes CDR1 LNHDA and CDR2 SQIVND (reference sequence). The CDR3 has 11 residues. The CDR3 sequence is CASQGGETQYF.

The genes are TRBV7-2 and TRBJ1-6. CDR1 and CDR2 from the germline V gene are SGHTA and FQGNSA. This CDR3 is 15 amino acids long. CDR3 loop: CASSLDRSLNSPLHF.

The chain links TRBV9 to TRBJ2-4; TCRdb names TRBD1, which stays unverified in the absence of DNA. The CDR3 has 16 residues. CDR1 is SGDLS and CDR2 is YYNGEE in the germline V gene. CDR3 amino acids: CASSPWGPIAKNIQYF. Looking up the rest from reference TRBV9 and TRBJ2-4 gives the full variable domain: DSGVTQTPKHLITATGQRVTLRCSPRSGDLSVYWYQQSLDQGLQFLIQYYNGEERAKGNILERFSAQQFPDLHSELNLSSLELGDSALYFCASSPWGPIAKNIQYFGAGTRLSVL.

The rearrangement joins TRBV5-1 to TRBJ2-1; TCRdb reports TRBD2, a call that lacks DNA to check it against. The germline gives CDR1 SGHRS, CDR2 YFSETQ. The CDR3 runs 13 residues. The CDR3 sequence is CASSLNGWDEQFF.

The chain links TRBV2 to TRBJ2-2; TCRdb's D call of TRBD2 is untestable without DNA. Germline-derived CDR1 and CDR2 are SNHLY and FYNNEI. CDR3 length: 12 residues. CDR3 region: CASMGRSGELFF.

The CDR3 sequence is CASSFTGQSYEQYF. The chain recombines TRBV12-3 or TRBV12-4 with TRBJ2-7; the TCRdb D gene call, TRBD1, has no DNA to confirm it. The CDR3 spans 14 residues.

The rearrangement joins TRBV12-3 or TRBV12-4 to TRBJ2-7; TCRdb's D call of TRBD1 is untestable without DNA. The CDR3 runs 14 residues. This chain's CDR3 is CASSLISGTGEQYF.

CDR3 sequence: CSATSGGRTDTQYF. The rearrangement joins TRBV20-1 to TRBJ2-3; TCRdb returns TRBD1, unconfirmable since there is no DNA. The CDR3 is made up of 14 amino acids. Germline-derived CDR1 and CDR2 are DFQATT and SNEGSKA (reference sequence).

The rearrangement links TRBV10-3 to TRBJ2-3; no DNA is available, so the TRBD2 call from TCRdb remains unchecked. Germline V gene lookup returns CDR1 ENHRY and CDR2 SYGVKD. The length of the CDR3 is 16 residues. The CDR3 region is CAIKATSGHRGDTQYF.

This chain joins TRBV5-1 and TRBJ2-1. Germline V gives CDR1 SGHRS, CDR2 YFSETQ. CDR3 length: 12 amino acids. CDR3 sequence reads: CASSSMWNEQFF.

CDR3 in amino acids: CASSPGSNYEQYF. The V gene is TRBV5-1, the J gene TRBJ2-7; TCRdb returns TRBD1, unconfirmable since there is no DNA. The germline V gene has CDR1 SGHRS and CDR2 YFSETQ. This CDR3 is built from 13 residues.

The genes are TRBV5-6 and TRBJ1-1; checking the TCRdb D call of TRBD1 is not possible without DNA. The CDR3 consists of 15 residues. Germline V gene lookup returns CDR1 SGHDT and CDR2 YYEEEE. The CDR3 protein is CASRETGGQTTEAFF.

The chain combines TRBV2 with TRBJ2-5; without DNA, the TCRdb call of TRBD2 cannot be checked. The CDR3 loop spans 16 amino acids. Germline V CDR1 and CDR2: SNHLY, FYNNEI. The chain's CDR3 is CASTTRGPPYQETQYF.

J is TRBJ2-1 and V is TRBV9; TCRdb designates TRBD2, a call that cannot be tested without DNA. The germline gives CDR1 SGDLS, CDR2 YYNGEE. This CDR3 is built from 17 residues. The CDR3 here is CASSPHAASGSGNEQFF.

The chain couples TRBV9 to TRBJ1-6; TCRdb returns TRBD1, unconfirmable since there is no DNA. The CDR3 has 17 amino acids. Germline values: CDR1 SGDLS, CDR2 YYNGEE. This chain's CDR3 is CASSAGDRGRANSPLHF.

The genes are TRBV7-9 and TRBJ2-2. The V gene's germline CDR1 is SEHNR and CDR2 FQNEAQ (reference sequence). This CDR3 is 14 amino acids long. CDR3 sequence: CASGARVNTGELFF.

The chain's CDR3 is CASRPTTGTTTLNEQFF. The chain employs TRBV6-5 and TRBJ2-1; no DNA is available, so the TRBD1 call from TCRdb remains unchecked. This CDR3 is 17 amino acids long. Germline V CDR1 and CDR2: MNHEY, SVGAGI.

The V gene is TRBV12-3 or TRBV12-4, the J gene TRBJ1-2; the TRBD1 assignment by TCRdb is unverifiable without DNA. This CDR3 is 13 amino acids long. This CDR3 is CASTLVVQLDYTF.

This chain joins TRBV5-1 and TRBJ2-2; TCRdb lists TRBD1, though no DNA is available to test this call. The CDR3 is made up of 16 amino acids. From germline, CDR1 is SGHRS and CDR2 YFSETQ. The CDR3 loop reads CASSLDGTTYTGELFF.

V gene TRBV7-2 combines with J gene TRBJ2-2; as DNA is missing, the TRBD1 call by TCRdb cannot be tested. Germline CDR1 SGHTA, CDR2 FQGNSA. The CDR3 has 19 amino acids. This chain's CDR3 is CASSFRGSLSLINTGELFF.

The chain combines TRBV27 with TRBJ2-7; TCRdb designates TRBD1, a call that cannot be tested without DNA. Per germline, CDR1 MNHEY and CDR2 SMNVEV (reference sequence). The CDR3 has 14 residues. CDR3 sequence: CASSLAGTPGEQYF.

The chain is built from TRBV12-3 or TRBV12-4 and TRBJ2-1. The CDR3 loop spans 15 amino acids. This chain's CDR3 is CASSLSVGRYNEQFF.

The rearrangement uses TRBV5-6 and TRBJ2-4; the D gene TCRdb calls, TRBD1, cannot be checked with no DNA. Germline CDR1 SGHDT, CDR2 YYEEEE. This CDR3 comprises 13 residues. This CDR3 is CASSRGSENIQYF.

CDR3 region: CASSYERGGELFF. The chain employs TRBV7-7 and TRBJ2-2; TCRdb gives TRBD2 as the D gene, but with no DNA this cannot be confirmed. This CDR3 has 13 amino acids. CDR1 is SSHAT and CDR2 is FNYEAQ in the germline V gene (reference sequence).

The chain is built from TRBV5-1 and TRBJ2-7; TCRdb outputs TRBD2, but without DNA this stays unchecked. The CDR3 length is 14 residues. In germline, CDR1 is SGHRS, CDR2 YFSETQ. CDR3 in amino acids: CASSRAGDLREQYF. Full variable domain (missing parts from reference TRBV5-1 and TRBJ2-7): KAGVTQTPRYLIKTRGQQVTLSCSPISGHRSVSWYQQTPGQGLQFLFEYFSETQRNKGNFPGRFSGRQFSNSRSEMNVSTLELGDSALYLCASSRAGDLREQYFGPGTRLTVT.